The present entry profiles one T cell receptor beta chain with its context. It was with 60 Vbeta and 13 Jbeta primers that the PCR ran. The repertoire was sequenced with immunoSEQ multiplex PCR; TCRdb's copy has only in-frame clones and lacks some. The repertoire consists of over 100,000 clones, with roughly 78% occurring once and the leading ten covering 5% to 6%. The data are from a study of cytomegalovirus exposure and HLA in healthy donors. Germline-derived CDR1 and CDR2 are SEHNR and FQNEAQ (reference sequence). This CDR3 has 13 residues. V lost 8 bases, J lost 2 bases, and 11 bases lay in between.

The chain has TRBV7-9 and TRBJ2-3, with D tentatively TRBD2 (6 bases). The sample comprised PBMCs. The sequence derives from a young man in good health and CMV-seronegative. The CDR3, as DNA: TGTGCCAGCCGATTGGACTACACAGATACGCAGTATTTT. Amino acid sequence: CASRLDYTDTQYF.